The 6 T cell receptor beta chains listed next were all sequenced from one sample in a study of tumor-infiltrating lymphocytes in primary liver carcinoma. The study extracted blood RNA from unsorted whole blood and also extracted germline DNA. Synthesis of TCR beta cDNA was carried out from 500 ng total RNA with a constant-region primer. Three-round nested multiplex PCR performed with slightly modified ARM-PCR produced the TCR beta libraries. A C-beta reverse primer and TRBV1-TRBV30 forward primers served in each of the first two PCR rounds, at 10 cycles apiece. TCRdb called the multiplex PCR reads again in MiXCR, with one record for every CDR3 protein. In the table there are over 250,000 distinct CDR3 sequences, around three fifths of which are singletons. The sample consisted of peripheral blood. The receptors derive from a woman aged 30 to 39 with primary liver carcinoma and hepatitis B virus infection.

This chain links TRBV4-3 with TRBJ1-2; a possible D gene is TRBD1 (6 bases). This CDR3 spans 18 amino acids. V was shortened by 0 bases and J by 0 bases, with 17 bases between the two germline ends. Germline CDR1 LGHNA, CDR2 YSLEER. CDR3 nucleotide sequence: TGCGCCAGCAGCCAAGAACCGGGACATTTTCCGCCTAACTATGGCTACACCTTC. This sequence encodes CASSQEPGHFPPNYGYTF.

A note on this clonotype: Its ends do not fully match the called genes, so a read error is possible. In nucleotides, the CDR3 is TGTGCCAGCAGCCTCGGAGGGAGGGCCTTAGGGCGCGAGCAGTATTTC. Translation: CASSLGGRALGREQYF. J is TRBJ2-7 and V is TRBV11-2, with 7 positions matching TRBD2. CDR3 length: 16 amino acids. CDR1 is SGHAT and CDR2 is FQNNGV in the germline V gene. Full variable domain (rest looked up from reference TRBV11-2 and TRBJ2-7): EAGVAQSPRYKIIEKRQSVAFWCNPISGHATLYWYQQILGQGPKLLIQFQNNGVVDDSQLPKDRFSAERLKGVDSTLKIQPAKLEDSAVYLCASSLGGRALGREQYFGPGTRLTVT.

On this clonotype: A read error is possible here, since a much larger clone lies one base away. V and J are TRBV6-2 or TRBV6-3 and TRBJ2-7, with D tentatively TRBD1 or TRBD2 (5 bases each). Germline loops: CDR1 MNHEY, CDR2 SVGEGT. The CDR3 sequence is 12 residues long. DNA for the CDR3: TGTGACAGCAGTTACTCGCAGGGCGACTACCGCTTC. Its protein product is CDSSYSQGDYRF.

Comments on this clonotype: A single base separates this from a much larger clone, so it may be a read error. The rearrangement uses TRBV12-3 or TRBV12-4 and TRBJ1-5; no reliable D call. The CDR3 runs 13 residues. Written as DNA, the CDR3 is TGTGCCAGCAGTATTCAAGTAGATCAGCCCCCGCATTTT. Translation gives CASSIQVDQPPHF.

This clonotype showed up just a few times. The chain uses TRBV12-3 or TRBV12-4 and TRBJ2-7; TRBD1 matches at 11 bases. This CDR3 contains 14 residues. V was pared by 6 bases and J by 7 bases, with 8 bases of the junction left unmatched. CDR3 loop: CASRNGQGAREQYF. The CDR3 bases are TGTGCCAGCAGAAACGGACAGGGGGCGAGGGAGCAGTACTTC.

This clonotype was seen ten or more times. The chain recombines TRBV4-3 with TRBJ1-2, with D unresolved. The V and J ends lost 0 bases and 5 bases respectively, with 10 bases between them. The germline gives CDR1 LGHNA, CDR2 YSLEER. This CDR3 is built from 14 residues. The CDR3 DNA reads as TGCGCCAGCAGCCAAGATAAGGGCACGTATGGCTACACCTTC. It is translated as CASSQDKGTYGYTF.